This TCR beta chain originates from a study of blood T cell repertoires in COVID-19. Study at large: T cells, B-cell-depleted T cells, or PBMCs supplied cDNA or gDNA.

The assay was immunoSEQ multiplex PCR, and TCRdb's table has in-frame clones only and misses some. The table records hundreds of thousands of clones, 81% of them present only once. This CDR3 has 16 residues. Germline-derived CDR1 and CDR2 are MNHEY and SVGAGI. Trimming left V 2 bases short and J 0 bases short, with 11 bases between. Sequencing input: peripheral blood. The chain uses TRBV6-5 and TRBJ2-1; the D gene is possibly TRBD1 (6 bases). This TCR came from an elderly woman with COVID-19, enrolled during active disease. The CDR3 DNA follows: TGTGCCAGCAGTTACATGAGGGGGAGCTCCTACAATGAGCAGTTCTTC. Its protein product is CASSYMRGSSYNEQFF.